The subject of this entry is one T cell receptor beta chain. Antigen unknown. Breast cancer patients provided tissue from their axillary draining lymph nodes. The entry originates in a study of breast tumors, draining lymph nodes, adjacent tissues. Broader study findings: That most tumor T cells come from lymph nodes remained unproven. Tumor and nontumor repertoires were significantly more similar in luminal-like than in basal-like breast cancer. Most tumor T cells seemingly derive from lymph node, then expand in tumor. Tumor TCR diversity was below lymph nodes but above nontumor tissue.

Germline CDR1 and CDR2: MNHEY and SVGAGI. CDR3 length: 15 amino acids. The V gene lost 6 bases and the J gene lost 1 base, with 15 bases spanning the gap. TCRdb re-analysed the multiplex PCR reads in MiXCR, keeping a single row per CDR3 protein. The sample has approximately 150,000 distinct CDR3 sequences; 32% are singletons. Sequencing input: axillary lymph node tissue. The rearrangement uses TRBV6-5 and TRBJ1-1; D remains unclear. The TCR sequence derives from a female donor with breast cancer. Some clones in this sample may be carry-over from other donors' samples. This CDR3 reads CASRRSGMRNTEAFF. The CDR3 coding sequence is TGTGCCAGCAGGCGGTCGGGGATGAGGAACACTGAAGCTTTCTTT.